The present TCR beta chain was sequenced within a study of cytotoxic CD8 clonotypes in ibrutinib-treated CLL. Data came from immunoSEQ multiplex PCR; TCRdb stores just in-frame clones and leaves some out. Of around 250,000 clones in the sample, 60% to 75% are singletons; the top ten hold approximately 15%. With V trimmed by 5 bases and J by 0 bases, 4 bases remained unmatched. The CDR3 has 14 residues. Germline V lookup: CDR1 MNHEY, CDR2 SVGAGI. This chain uses TRBV6-5 with TRBJ2-7; 7 nucleotides align to TRBD1. The TCR originated in a human donor with chronic lymphocytic leukemia. The sequences come from PBMCs, collected after 24 months of ibrutinib treatment. In nucleotides, the CDR3 is TGTGCCAGCAGTCCTGGGACAGTCTCCTACGAGCAGTACTTC. Its translation is CASSPGTVSYEQYF.